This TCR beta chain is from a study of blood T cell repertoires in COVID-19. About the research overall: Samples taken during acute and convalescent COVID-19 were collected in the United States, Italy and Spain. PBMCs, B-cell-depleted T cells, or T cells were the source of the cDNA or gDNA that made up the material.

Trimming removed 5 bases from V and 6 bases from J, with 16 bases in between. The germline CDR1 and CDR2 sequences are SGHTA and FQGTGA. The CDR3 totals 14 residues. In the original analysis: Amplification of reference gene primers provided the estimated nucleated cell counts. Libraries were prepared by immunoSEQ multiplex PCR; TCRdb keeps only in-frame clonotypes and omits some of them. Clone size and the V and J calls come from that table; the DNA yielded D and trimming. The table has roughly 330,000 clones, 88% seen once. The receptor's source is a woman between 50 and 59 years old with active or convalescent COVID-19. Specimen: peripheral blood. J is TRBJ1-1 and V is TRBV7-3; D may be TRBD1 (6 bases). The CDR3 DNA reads TGTGCCAGCAGCCCAACCCGCGGGGGCTCTGAAGCTTTCTTT. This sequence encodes CASSPTRGGSEAFF.